The sample holds one count of the clone carrying this T cell receptor (beta chain). The sample originates from a study of T cells in tuberculosis. At the level of the study: The T cells targeted glucose monomycolate, a mycobacterial lipid, via CD1B. IGRA-negative adolescents, IGRA-positive adolescents with latent tuberculosis and adults with active tuberculosis formed this South African cohort.

Time point denoted: new active TB diagnosis, blood taken before or within 7 days of starting treatment. Patients were newly diagnosed, HIV-seronegative, and aged 18 or older. The CDR3 is made up of 14 amino acids. The V gene's germline CDR1 is MNHEY and CDR2 SMNVEV (reference sequence). V dropped 10 bases and J dropped 4 bases, with 16 bases sitting between them. Generated by immunoSEQ multiplex PCR, the TCRdb table keeps only in-frame clones and is missing some. This table has about 34,000 clones, roughly 93% appearing once. The specimen comprised PBMCs, sampled at tuberculosis diagnosis. The rearrangement joins TRBV27 to TRBJ2-2; possible D gene TRBD1, 6 bases. The receptor comes from an adult with tuberculosis. CDR3 sequence (DNA): TGTGCCACCCGTCAGGGGTTCCGCACCGGGGAGCTGTTTTTT. This translates into CATRQGFRTGELFF.